The 8 T cell receptor beta chains below come from one sample, sequenced in a study of blood T cell repertoires in COVID-19. The assay was immunoSEQ multiplex PCR, and TCRdb's table has in-frame clones only and misses some. This sample has over 60,000 clones, with about 90% found just once. Sample: peripheral blood. These receptors came from a man aged 50-59 years with COVID-19, enrolled during active disease.

The gene calls are TRBV24-1 and TRBJ2-3; unclear D gene. V was cut by 3 bases and J by 0 bases, with 9 bases left in between. In germline, CDR1 is KGHDR, CDR2 SFDVKD. The CDR3 totals 15 residues. Here the CDR3 DNA reads TGTGCCACCAGTGATCCCCTTAGAAGCACAGATACGCAGTATTTT. As protein: CATSDPLRSTDTQYF.

CDR3 coding DNA: TGTGCCAGTAGTACCACCCCGGGGGGGAGTGGGTTGGAGCAGTTCTTC. Residues: CASSTTPGGSGLEQFF. The chain carries TRBV19 and TRBJ2-1; 8 nucleotides agree with TRBD2. The germline V gene encodes CDR1 LNHDA and CDR2 SQIVND (reference sequence). V was clipped by 4 bases and J by 10 bases; unmatched bases: 15. The CDR3 is made up of 16 amino acids.

The rearrangement uses TRBV5-6 and TRBJ2-7; the match to TRBD2 covers 10 bases. CDR1 is SGHDT and CDR2 is YYEEEE in the germline V gene. The CDR3 spans 15 residues. V shed 4 bases, J shed 6 bases, and the junction held 10 bases outside the gene matches. The CDR3 coding sequence is TGTGCCAGCAGCAACCCACTAGCGGGATTCCGCGAGCAGTACTTC. It specifies CASSNPLAGFREQYF.

V is TRBV5-1 and J is TRBJ1-2; weak D call: TRBD1 (5 bases). The CDR3 runs to 16 residues. V shed 1 base and J shed 4 bases, with 17 bases lying between them. From germline, CDR1 is SGHRS and CDR2 YFSETQ. This chain's CDR3 is CASSLSGAGGLYGYTF. The DNA for the CDR3 is TGCGCCAGCAGCTTGTCCGGGGCCGGGGGACTCTATGGCTACACCTTC.

The V gene is TRBV6-2 or TRBV6-3, the J gene TRBJ1-1; D remains ambiguous. Between the trimmed V and J ends, which lost 3 bases and 4 bases, there was a span of 15 bases. The CDR3 covers 15 residues. Germline values: CDR1 MNHEY, CDR2 SVGEGT. DNA for the CDR3: TGTGCCAGCAGTTATTCCGGCGGGGAGGGCACTGAAGCTTTCTTT. This gives the protein CASSYSGGEGTEAFF.

V gene TRBV4-1 combines with J gene TRBJ2-7, with D maybe TRBD1 (5 bases). Germline loops: CDR1 MGHRA, CDR2 YSYEKL. This CDR3 has 14 amino acids. V was clipped by 0 bases and J by 2 bases, with 8 bases between them. Written as DNA, the CDR3 is TGCGCCAGCAGCCAAGACGCAGGGACCTACGAGCAGTACTTC. It encodes CASSQDAGTYEQYF.

This clone was counted once. The CDR3 region has the DNA TGTGCCAGCAGCAAAGGTGTTGGTGTCACGATGACTAACTCCTACGAGCAGTACTTC. Translation gives CASSKGVGVTMTNSYEQYF. The chain is built from TRBV21-1 and TRBJ2-7; no check of the table's D call, TRBD2, against the DNA was made. TRBV21-1 is assigned pseudogene status. The CDR3 contains 19 residues.

The rearrangement joins TRBV5-1 to TRBJ1-1; TRBD1 might be the D (5 bases). CDR3 size: 14 residues. Germline lookup yields CDR1 SGHRS and CDR2 YFSETQ. Between the trimmed V and J ends, which lost 0 bases and 7 bases, there was a span of 13 bases. The CDR3 protein is CASSLGAGSNEAFF. DNA of the CDR3: TGCGCCAGCAGCTTGGGGGCAGGGTCGAATGAAGCTTTCTTT.